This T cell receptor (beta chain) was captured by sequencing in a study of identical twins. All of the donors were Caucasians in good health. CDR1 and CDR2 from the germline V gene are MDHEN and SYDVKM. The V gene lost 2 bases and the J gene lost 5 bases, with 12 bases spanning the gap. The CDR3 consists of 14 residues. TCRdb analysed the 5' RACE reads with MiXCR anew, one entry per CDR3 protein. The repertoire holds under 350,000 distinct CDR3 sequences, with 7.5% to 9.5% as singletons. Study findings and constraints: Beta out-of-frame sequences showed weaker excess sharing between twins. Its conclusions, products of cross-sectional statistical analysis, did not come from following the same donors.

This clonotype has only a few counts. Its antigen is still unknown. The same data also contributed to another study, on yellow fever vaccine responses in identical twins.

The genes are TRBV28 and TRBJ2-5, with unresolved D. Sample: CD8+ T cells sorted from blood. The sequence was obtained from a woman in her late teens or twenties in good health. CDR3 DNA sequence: TGTGCCAGCAGTTTACAGGTGGAATGGGAGACCCAGTACTTC. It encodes CASSLQVEWETQYF.